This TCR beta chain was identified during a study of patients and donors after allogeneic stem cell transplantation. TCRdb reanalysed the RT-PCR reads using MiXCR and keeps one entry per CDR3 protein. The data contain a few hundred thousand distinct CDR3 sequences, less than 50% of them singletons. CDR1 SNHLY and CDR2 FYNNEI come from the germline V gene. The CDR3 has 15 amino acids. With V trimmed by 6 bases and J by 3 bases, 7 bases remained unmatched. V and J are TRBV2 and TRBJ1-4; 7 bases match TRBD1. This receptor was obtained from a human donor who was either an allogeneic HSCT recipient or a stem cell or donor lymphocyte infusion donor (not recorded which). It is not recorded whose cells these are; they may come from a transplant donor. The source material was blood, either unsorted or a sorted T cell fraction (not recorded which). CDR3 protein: CASSPLGQPNEKLFF. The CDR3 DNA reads TGTGCCAGCAGCCCCTTGGGACAGCCTAATGAAAAACTGTTTTTT. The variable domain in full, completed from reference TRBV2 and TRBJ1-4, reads EPEVTQTPSHQVTQMGQEVILRCVPISNHLYFYWYRQILGQKVEFLVSFYNNEISEKSEIFDDQFSVERPDGSNFTLKIRSTKLEDSAMYFCASSPLGQPNEKLFFGSGTQLSVL.